These 13 T cell receptor beta chains originate from one sample sequenced in a study of T-cell reconstitution after alpha-beta-depleted transplantation in children. A library of TCRbeta sequences, prepared with unique molecular identifiers, was generated. TCRdb reanalysed the PCR reads using MiXCR and keeps one entry per CDR3 protein. The sample has some 520,000 distinct CDR3 sequences, approximately 30% seen once. This sample comprised PBMCs from the stem cell graft donor, obtained from the stem cell graft. The receptor source for this set is a human donor who donated a stem cell graft to a child with aplastic anemia.

This clonotype was observed a handful of times. This chain links TRBV9 with TRBJ1-5, with a tentative D call TRBD1 (5 bases). V lost 1 base and J lost 2, with 10 bases in between. The CDR3 runs to 15 residues. Germline-derived CDR1 and CDR2 are SGDLS and YYNGEE. CDR3: CASSVSGIGNQPQHF. CDR3 DNA sequence: TGTGCCAGCAGCGTATCAGGGATAGGCAATCAGCCCCAGCATTTT.

The J gene is TRBJ1-1, the V gene TRBV27; no reliable D call. Germline-derived CDR1 and CDR2 are MNHEY and SMNVEV (reference sequence). Trimming shortened V by 1 base and J by 8 bases, and 11 bases separated the two germline ends. This CDR3 is 13 amino acids long. The CDR3, as DNA: TGTGCCAGCAGTTTATTTGTTGCCGGAGAAGCTTTCTTT. Translated: CASSLFVAGEAFF.

The chain joins TRBV30 to TRBJ2-2; 7 bases align to TRBD1. This CDR3 spans 13 amino acids. The junction had 5 bases not matched to a gene; V was cut back by 4 bases and J by 6 bases. The germline CDR1 and CDR2 sequences are GTSNPN and SVGIG (reference sequence). CDR3 protein: CAWTHRGSGELFF. The CDR3 nucleotides are TGTGCCTGGACCCACAGGGGATCCGGGGAGCTGTTTTTT.

The chain recombines TRBV20-1 with TRBJ2-1, with 7 bases that match TRBD2. Germline trimming cut 1 base from V and 0 bases from J; bases unmatched to any gene: 3. There are 15 residues in the CDR3. Looked up from germline, CDR1 is DFQATT and CDR2 is SNEGSKA (reference sequence). DNA for the CDR3: TGCAGTGCTAGAGTAAGCGGGATCTCCTACAATGAGCAGTTCTTC. Its protein product is CSARVSGISYNEQFF.

In nucleotides, the CDR3 is TGTGCCAGCAGCTTCCTTAGCGGGAGGGGGACAGATACGCAGTATTTT. Its translation is CASSFLSGRGTDTQYF. This rearrangement joins TRBV7-3 to TRBJ2-3; 11 bases are shared with TRBD2. Germline V gene data show CDR1 as SGHTA and CDR2 as FQGTGA. V lost 3 bases, J lost 3 bases, and 5 bases stayed unmatched. This CDR3 comprises 16 residues.

This clonotype appeared a few times. The chain links TRBV30 to TRBJ1-1; 7 bases match TRBD1. Germline trimming cut 8 bases from V and 6 bases from J; bases unmatched to any gene: 15. This CDR3 is 14 amino acids long. Germline CDR1 is GTSNPN and CDR2 is SVGIG (reference sequence). For the CDR3, the DNA is TGTGCCCTCAGGGGGATGGGGTTTGACGCTGAAGCTTTCTTT. Translation gives CALRGMGFDAEAFF.

The gene calls are TRBV7-9 and TRBJ1-1; 7 bases line up with TRBD1. The ends lost 5 bases at V and 4 bases at J; junction bases unmatched: 16. Germline CDR1 is SEHNR and CDR2 is FQNEAQ (reference sequence). The CDR3 has 17 residues. The CDR3 spells CASSPISTGSWGTEAFF. For the CDR3, the DNA is TGTGCCAGCAGCCCGATCTCGACAGGGTCCTGGGGCACTGAAGCTTTCTTT.

This clonotype was detected only a few times. The chain employs TRBV6-5 and TRBJ1-6; TRBD1 agrees at 9 bases. Per the germline V gene, CDR1 is MNHEY and CDR2 is SVGAGI. J lost 10 bases, V lost 2 bases, and 9 bases had no gene match. The CDR3 consists of 16 residues. The CDR3 DNA reads as TGTGCCAGCAGTTACAGTGCCGGACAGGGGAGCTCACCCCTCCACTTT. It specifies CASSYSAGQGSSPLHF.

In this sample, this clonotype turned up a few times. This chain uses TRBV12-3 or TRBV12-4 with TRBJ1-2; possibly TRBD1 for D (5 bases). V was trimmed by 7 bases and J by 4 bases, leaving 16 bases between them. CDR3 size: 14 residues. CDR3 loop: CASTPLQGPYGYTF. The CDR3 bases are TGTGCCAGCACCCCGCTCCAGGGTCCCTATGGCTACACCTTC.

This clonotype was seen a few times. V gene TRBV5-4 combines with J gene TRBJ2-3; 8 bases are a match to TRBD2. Per germline, CDR1 SGHNT and CDR2 YYREEE (reference sequence). V shed 2 bases and J 3 bases; nucleotides not matched to a gene: 5. CDR3 size: 15 residues. The CDR3 bases are TGTGCCAGCAGCTTCAAGCGGGAGAGGACAGATACGCAGTATTTT. Its protein is CASSFKRERTDTQYF.

The J gene is TRBJ2-2, the V gene TRBV30; 8 nucleotides match TRBD1. This CDR3 comprises 13 residues. With V trimmed by 7 bases and J by 8 bases, 9 bases remained unmatched. CDR1 GTSNPN and CDR2 SVGIG come from the germline V gene (reference sequence). Here the CDR3 DNA reads TGTGCCTTCAGGGGGCTTTCGGTGGGGGAGCTGTTTTTT. This encodes CAFRGLSVGELFF.

This clonotype was seen more than once but under ten times. The chain couples TRBV6-5 to TRBJ1-1; maybe TRBD1 (6 bases). Germline CDR1 MNHEY, CDR2 SVGAGI. V dropped 4 bases and J dropped 4 bases, with 13 bases sitting between them. The CDR3 consists of 14 residues. The DNA of the CDR3 is TGTGCCAGCAGTTCGAACGCAGGGGCCACTGAAGCTTTCTTT. It translates to CASSSNAGATEAFF.

This clonotype occurred a few times. The V call is TRBV6-1, the J call TRBJ2-1, with D perhaps TRBD2 (6 bases). The ends were cut back, 5 bases at V and 5 bases at J, with 16 bases in the middle. The length of the CDR3 is 15 residues. The germline V gene has CDR1 MNHNS and CDR2 SASEGT. For the CDR3, the DNA is TGTGCCAGCAGTCTCCGCGGACTAAACGACAATGAGCAGTTCTTC. The encoded protein is CASSLRGLNDNEQFF.